The 19 T cell receptor beta chains reported below all come from one sample, sequenced in a study of T cells in Graves' hyperthyroidism and ophthalmopathy. The investigators amplified TCR beta CDR3 regions from RNA transcripts. When the TCR CDR3 underwent first-round RT-PCR, the HTBI primer set was used. One entry per CDR3 protein results from TCRdb running MiXCR on the multiplex PCR reads. Of under 300,000 distinct CDR3 sequences listed, approximately 23% are singletons. The specimen was blood. These receptors were taken from a man aged 25 to 45 with Graves' ophthalmopathy.

The chain has TRBV10-3 and TRBJ1-3, with a tentative D call TRBD1 (6 bases). CDR1 and CDR2 (germline): ENHRY, SYGVKD. Trimming cost V 6 bases and J 5 bases, with 17 bases left between them. The CDR3 has 15 amino acids. CDR3 sequence: CAISPRRGTRNTIYF. The CDR3 nucleotides are TGTGCCATCAGCCCGAGGAGGGGGACTAGAAACACCATATATTTT.

This clonotype was recorded a few times. The chain joins TRBV20-1 to TRBJ2-1; 13 bases map to TRBD2. The CDR3 extends over 15 amino acids. From germline, CDR1 is DFQATT and CDR2 SNEGSKA (reference sequence). With 2 bases clipped from V and 6 bases from J, the junction kept 4 bases outside the gene matches. The CDR3 bases are TGCAGTGCTAGAACTAGCGGGAGGGCCTCCAATGAGCAGTTCTTC. Its translation: CSARTSGRASNEQFF.

The J gene is TRBJ2-5, the V gene TRBV5-4; D might be TRBD1 (5 bases). The CDR3 sequence is 16 residues long. The V gene lost 0 bases and the J gene lost 2 bases, with 14 bases spanning the gap. Germline lookup yields CDR1 SGHNT and CDR2 YYREEE (reference sequence). CDR3 loop: CASSLEKGFRQETQYF. In nucleotides, the CDR3 is TGTGCCAGCAGCTTGGAAAAGGGGTTCAGACAAGAGACCCAGTACTTC.

The gene calls are TRBV5-4 and TRBJ1-1; D gene ambiguous. Looked up from germline, CDR1 is SGHNT and CDR2 is YYREEE (reference sequence). This CDR3 spans 13 amino acids. The V end lost 4 bases, the J end lost 1 base, and 8 bases lay between the germline ends. CDR3 protein: CASSPWGNTEAFF. The CDR3 nucleotides are TGTGCCAGCAGCCCTTGGGGGAACACTGAAGCTTTCTTT.

The CDR3 DNA is TGTGCCATCAGTGAGACAGGGGACGAGCAGTACTTC. It encodes CAISETGDEQYF. The chain links TRBV10-3 to TRBJ2-7; 7 bases are shared with TRBD1. From germline, CDR1 is ENHRY and CDR2 SYGVKD. This CDR3 is 12 amino acids long. V was clipped by 2 bases and J by 5 bases; unmatched bases: 0.

The sample holds a few counts of this clonotype. This chain links TRBV28 with TRBJ2-3; 7 bases match TRBD2. The CDR3 is 14 amino acids. V gave up 5 bases and J gave up 5 bases; unmatched junction bases: 7. Germline CDR1 and CDR2: MDHEN and SYDVKM. The CDR3 is CASSTPGRGDTQYF. As DNA, the CDR3 is TGTGCCAGCAGTACCCCAGGGAGGGGAGATACGCAGTATTTT.

This clonotype has a count of ten or more. This chain links TRBV11-3 with TRBJ2-1; either TRBD1 or TRBD2 may fit D (5 bases each). This CDR3 region has 16 residues. The germline gives CDR1 SGHNT, CDR2 YENEEA. Trimming stripped 6 bases from V and 5 bases from J, with 20 bases between. The CDR3 sequence: CASRLGPSVGDNEQFF. Here the CDR3 DNA reads TGTGCCAGCAGACTGGGACCATCCGTAGGTGACAATGAGCAGTTCTTC.

The table lists this clonotype with a few counts. The genes are TRBV29-1 and TRBJ1-4; D may be TRBD1 (5 bases). Per germline, CDR1 SQVTM and CDR2 ANQGSEA. Trimming left V 4 bases short and J 7 bases short, with 13 bases between. The CDR3 length is 13 residues. The CDR3 spells CSVGGQGPEKLFF. DNA of the CDR3: TGCAGCGTTGGTGGTCAGGGCCCTGAAAAACTGTTTTTT.

This clonotype was seen at least ten times. The CDR3 loop is CASSQIFSGANVLTF. DNA of the CDR3: TGTGCCAGCAGTCAAATTTTCTCTGGGGCCAACGTCCTGACTTTC. V gene TRBV28 combines with J gene TRBJ2-6; no clear D. The CDR3 loop spans 15 amino acids. V lost 5 bases to trimming and J lost 0 bases, with 8 bases between them. From germline, CDR1 is MDHEN and CDR2 SYDVKM.

This sequence joins TRBV3-1 and TRBJ2-7; D call uncertain. Trimming pared 6 bases from V and 7 bases from J, leaving 10 bases between. Germline V gene data show CDR1 as LGHDT and CDR2 as YNNKEL (reference sequence). This CDR3 has 11 residues. This CDR3 is CASRNFEEQYF. The CDR3, as DNA: TGTGCCAGCAGAAACTTCGAAGAGCAGTACTTC.

The chain couples TRBV6-1 to TRBJ1-6; 7 nucleotides line up with TRBD1. The CDR3 has 16 residues. Germline CDR1 and CDR2: MNHNS and SASEGT. V shed 5 bases, J shed 10 bases, and the junction held 14 bases outside the gene matches. The DNA of the CDR3 is TGTGCCAGCAGTTACTCGGGGGGAGGGGGCAAGTCACCCCTCCACTTT. This sequence encodes CASSYSGGGGKSPLHF.

This clonotype turned up a few times. The chain carries TRBV29-1 and TRBJ2-7; TRBD2 might be the D (6 bases). Germline-derived CDR1 and CDR2 are SQVTM and ANQGSEA. CDR3 length equals 13 residues. V was pared by 7 bases and J by 3 bases, with 16 bases between. This CDR3 reads CSARDGQNYEQYF. The CDR3 coding sequence is TGCAGCGCGCGGGACGGTCAGAACTACGAGCAGTACTTC.

This sequence joins TRBV2 and TRBJ2-3, with D maybe TRBD2 (5 bases). The CDR3 spans 16 residues. The ends were cut back, 3 bases at V and 0 bases at J, with 13 bases in the middle. Per the germline V gene, CDR1 is SNHLY and CDR2 is FYNNEI. CDR3 DNA sequence: TGTGCCAGCAGTGAGGAAGAGGGAGCTAGCACAGATACGCAGTATTTT. It encodes CASSEEEGASTDTQYF. Full variable domain (missing parts from reference TRBV2 and TRBJ2-3): EPEVTQTPSHQVTQMGQEVILRCVPISNHLYFYWYRQILGQKVEFLVSFYNNEISEKSEIFDDQFSVERPDGSNFTLKIRSTKLEDSAMYFCASSEEEGASTDTQYFGPGTRLTVL.

This clonotype appeared a few times. The chain carries TRBV6-1 and TRBJ2-1; 8 bases line up with TRBD2. After removal of 1 base from V and 6 bases from J, the junction contained 5 bases not matched to a gene. The germline V gene encodes CDR1 MNHNS and CDR2 SASEGT. This CDR3 region has 15 residues. The CDR3 nucleotides read TGTGCCAGCAGTGAAGAAGCGGGAGTCGGCAATGAGCAGTTCTTC. Translation: CASSEEAGVGNEQFF.

This clonotype was counted a few times. The chain recombines TRBV27 with TRBJ1-5, with D possibly TRBD1 on 5 matching bases. V was shortened by 1 base and J by 4 bases, with 14 bases between the two germline ends. CDR3 length: 16 amino acids. Per germline, CDR1 MNHEY and CDR2 SMNVEV (reference sequence). CDR3 protein: CASSLLGGGRNQPQHF. CDR3 DNA: TGTGCCAGCAGTTTATTGGGGGGGGGAAGAAATCAGCCCCAGCATTTT.

Ten or more counts support this clonotype. The chain has TRBV7-3 and TRBJ2-3, with a tentative D call TRBD2 (5 bases). V shed 0 bases and J shed 4 bases, with 17 bases lying between them. This CDR3 is 17 amino acids long. Germline loops: CDR1 SGHTA, CDR2 FQGTGA. The CDR3 here is CASSLTGEMGAPDTQYF. In nucleotides, the CDR3 is TGTGCCAGCAGCTTAACGGGAGAGATGGGTGCTCCAGATACGCAGTATTTT.

V usage is TRBV7-9 and J usage is TRBJ2-3; 8 positions agree with TRBD2. After removal of 5 bases from V and 3 bases from J, the junction contained 7 bases not matched to a gene. Germline V gives CDR1 SEHNR, CDR2 FQNEAQ (reference sequence). The CDR3 has 15 residues. The CDR3 nucleotides read TGTGCCAGCAGCAAAGCGGGAGTCTCAACAGATACGCAGTATTTT. This sequence encodes CASSKAGVSTDTQYF.

The chain employs TRBV28 and TRBJ1-4, with 10 bases matching TRBD1. The length of the CDR3 is 19 residues. Germline V lookup: CDR1 MDHEN, CDR2 SYDVKM. Germline trimming cut 7 bases from V and 2 bases from J; bases unmatched to any gene: 16. DNA for the CDR3: TGTGCCAGCAAGGCTGGCGTTGACAGGGGGCGCGGGACTAATGAAAAACTGTTTTTT. As protein: CASKAGVDRGRGTNEKLFF.

In this sample, this clonotype turned up a few times. This chain links TRBV28 with TRBJ1-2; D not certain. Germline-derived CDR1 and CDR2 are MDHEN and SYDVKM. The CDR3 is 13 amino acids. Trimming shortened V by 3 bases and J by 5 bases, and 10 bases separated the two germline ends. This chain's CDR3 is CASSFGQTYGYTF. CDR3 nucleotides: TGTGCCAGCAGTTTTGGGCAGACGTATGGCTACACCTTC.